This T cell receptor beta chain was recorded in a study of blood T cells in healthy people across ages. As to this clonotype: At one end the junction does not follow the germline gene, possibly because of a read error.

This CDR3 has 12 residues. The V gene's germline CDR1 is KGHSH and CDR2 LQKENI. The authors ran a second PCR of roughly 6 to 11 cycles using a sample-barcoded 5' primer and a J-beta primer mix. CDR3-containing paired-end reads numbered at least 3 million in each sample. From the 5' RACE reads, TCRdb called clonotypes with MiXCR, one entry per CDR3 protein. Altogether 1.5 million to 2 million distinct CDR3 sequences are present, 28% being singletons, with the ten largest covering more than 6%. At least 6.5 million PBMCs were isolated per sample. The sequence was collected from a woman younger than 45 in good health. The source material was blood. The V and J genes are TRBV18 and TRBJ2-7; D ambiguous. The CDR3 protein is CASSASITEEYF. The CDR3 DNA sequence: TGTGCCAGCTCAGCTTCTATTACCGAGGAGTACTTC.